The 15 T cell receptor beta chains reported below all come from one sample, sequenced in a study of blood T cell repertoires in COVID-19. Data came from immunoSEQ multiplex PCR; TCRdb stores just in-frame clones and leaves some out. The sample includes about 230,000 clones, 80% to 90% seen only once; the top ten take around 7.5%. Sequencing input: peripheral blood. Receptor source: a woman of 80 years or more with COVID-19, enrolled during active disease.

This clone is a singleton in its sample. The chain combines TRBV2 with TRBJ2-3, with TRBD1 identical over 8 bases. CDR3 size: 14 residues. With 5 bases clipped from V and 3 bases from J, the junction kept 4 bases outside the gene matches. Per the germline V gene, CDR1 is SNHLY and CDR2 is FYNNEI. This CDR3 is CASSWTGTTDTQYF. CDR3 bases: TGTGCCAGCAGTTGGACAGGGACTACAGATACGCAGTATTTT.

The chain links TRBV18 to TRBJ2-2, with TRBD1 identical over 8 bases. The germline V gene has CDR1 KGHSH and CDR2 LQKENI. CDR3 size: 16 residues. V shed 0 bases, J shed 4 bases, and the junction held 4 bases outside the gene matches. CDR3 sequence: CASSPPSQGGTGELFF. Written as DNA, the CDR3 is TGTGCCAGCTCACCACCATCACAGGGGGGCACCGGGGAGCTGTTTTTT.

J is TRBJ1-5 and V is TRBV19, with TRBD1 identical over 9 bases. This CDR3 region has 15 residues. V dropped 0 bases and J dropped 7; count of bases not matched to a gene: 4. CDR1 and CDR2 from the germline V gene are LNHDA and SQIVND (reference sequence). The CDR3 DNA reads TGTGCCAGTAGTATAGATGGGACAGGGATGCAGCCCCAGCATTTT. Its translation: CASSIDGTGMQPQHF. Complete variable domain (other parts from reference TRBV19 and TRBJ1-5): DGGITQSPKYLFRKEGQNVTLSCEQNLNHDAMYWYRQDPGQGLRLIYYSQIVNDFQKGDIAEGYSVSREKKESFPLTVTSAQKNPTAFYLCASSIDGTGMQPQHFGDGTRLSIL.

The rearrangement links TRBV2 to TRBJ2-7; a weak D match, TRBD1 (5 bases). The CDR3 covers 12 residues. In germline, CDR1 is SNHLY, CDR2 FYNNEI. The germline V and J ends were trimmed by 5 bases and 2 bases, with 7 bases remaining between them. The CDR3 DNA reads as TGTGCCAGCAGTCAGGGTCCCTACGAGCAGTACTTC. Amino acids: CASSQGPYEQYF.

The CDR3 here is CASSQVSNTGFLFEAFF. The CDR3 nucleotides are TGCGCCAGCAGCCAAGTTTCAAATACAGGGTTTTTATTTGAAGCTTTCTTT. The chain joins TRBV4-1 to TRBJ1-1; possibly TRBD1 for D (6 bases). Per germline, CDR1 MGHRA and CDR2 YSYEKL. The CDR3 covers 17 residues. The V and J ends lost 1 base and 7 bases respectively, with 22 bases between them.

The count of this clone is one. CDR3 DNA sequence: TGTGCCAGCAGCCGTACGGGACAGGGATTGTCAACTAATGAAAAACTGTTTTTT. It translates to CASSRTGQGLSTNEKLFF. The gene calls are TRBV2 and TRBJ1-4; 9 nucleotides match TRBD1. Per the germline V gene, CDR1 is SNHLY and CDR2 is FYNNEI. The trim removed 6 bases at V and 0 bases at J, leaving 11 bases unmatched. This CDR3 has 18 amino acids.

In this sample, this clone turned up a few times. The V call is TRBV28, the J call TRBJ2-1, with D unresolved. V lost 6 bases and J lost 6, with 18 bases in between. The CDR3 covers 15 residues. Per the germline V gene, CDR1 is MDHEN and CDR2 is SYDVKM. CDR3 sequence: CASSTHSNPFNEQFF. CDR3 nucleotide sequence: TGTGCCAGCAGCACCCACAGCAACCCCTTCAATGAGCAGTTCTTC.

This sequence joins TRBV18 and TRBJ2-5, with TRBD1 as a possible D gene (6 bases). The V and J ends lost 5 bases and 5 bases respectively, with 15 bases between them. The CDR3 has 14 amino acids. Germline V lookup: CDR1 KGHSH, CDR2 LQKENI. This CDR3 is CASSSQQGRETQYF. The CDR3 DNA reads as TGTGCCAGCTCATCGCAACAGGGTAGGGAGACCCAGTACTTC. The full variable domain, in which reference TRBV18 and TRBJ2-5 provide the parts outside the CDR3, is NAGVMQNPRHLVRRRGQEARLRCSPMKGHSHVYWYRQLPEEGLKFMVYLQKENIIDESGMPKERFSAEFPKEGPSILRIQQVVRGDSAAYFCASSSQQGRETQYFGPGTRLLVL.

The CDR3 is CASSPQGGTEAFF. The CDR3 coding sequence is TGTGCCAGCAGCCCGCAAGGCGGGACTGAAGCTTTCTTT. The V gene is TRBV3-1 (or the pseudogene TRBV3-2), the J gene TRBJ1-1; no reliable D call. The germline V gene has CDR1 LGHDT and CDR2 YNNKEL (reference sequence). The CDR3 has 13 amino acids. The V end was cut by 4 bases, the J end by 5 bases, with 11 bases between.

The chain recombines TRBV7-9 with TRBJ1-2; TRBD1 aligns across 10 bases. Germline loops: CDR1 SEHNR, CDR2 FQNEAQ (reference sequence). The CDR3 length is 16 residues. Losses at the gene ends were 1 base for V and 8 bases for J; bases not matched to a gene: 10. The CDR3, as DNA: TGTGCCAGCAGCTTAGAGAGCCCAGACAGGGGGCGAGGCTACACCTTC. The encoded protein is CASSLESPDRGRGYTF.

As DNA, the CDR3 is TGTGCCACCAGCAGAGATGGGGGAGGACTAGCGCCCAGTGAGCAGTTCTTC. Translation gives CATSRDGGGLAPSEQFF. The V call is TRBV15, the J call TRBJ2-1; 9 nucleotides align to TRBD2. The germline gives CDR1 LNHNV, CDR2 YYDKDF (reference sequence). V was clipped by 0 bases and J by 9 bases; unmatched bases: 12. This CDR3 comprises 17 residues.

V is TRBV5-4 and J is TRBJ1-1, with 7 nucleotides matching TRBD1. The CDR3 runs 14 residues. Germline V lookup: CDR1 SGHNT, CDR2 YYREEE (reference sequence). After removal of 4 bases from V and 4 bases from J, the junction contained 7 bases not matched to a gene. In DNA form, the CDR3 reads TGTGCCAGCAGCCCCGGGACAGCCGTCACTGAAGCTTTCTTT. This encodes CASSPGTAVTEAFF.

CDR3 sequence reads: CASSPGQGYGNTIYF. DNA for the CDR3: TGTGCCAGCAGCCCGGGACAGGGGTACGGAAACACCATATATTTT. The rearrangement links TRBV3-1 (or the pseudogene TRBV3-2) to TRBJ1-3; 10 positions agree with TRBD1. Germline values: CDR1 LGHDT, CDR2 YNNKEL (reference sequence). This CDR3 contains 15 residues. The V gene end was trimmed by 4 bases and the J gene end by 4 bases; junction bases not matched to a gene: 4.

This sequence joins TRBV10-1 and TRBJ2-5; D is perhaps TRBD2 (7 bases). V lost 5 bases and J 2 bases, leaving 12 bases between the germline ends. The CDR3 loop spans 14 amino acids. Germline CDR1 WNHNN, CDR2 SYGVQD (reference sequence). CDR3 nucleotide sequence: TGCGCCAGCAGTTACGGGGGGACACAAGAGACCCAGTACTTC. Translated, it gives CASSYGGTQETQYF.

The chain recombines TRBV6-5 with TRBJ2-7, with 10 bases that match TRBD1. The CDR3 contains 14 residues. The junction had 9 bases not matched to a gene; V was cut back by 7 bases and J by 6 bases. Germline assignment: CDR1 MNHEY and CDR2 SVGAGI. CDR3 sequence reads: CASNQGQGNAEQYF. In DNA form, the CDR3 reads TGTGCCAGCAACCAGGGACAGGGGAATGCCGAGCAGTACTTC.